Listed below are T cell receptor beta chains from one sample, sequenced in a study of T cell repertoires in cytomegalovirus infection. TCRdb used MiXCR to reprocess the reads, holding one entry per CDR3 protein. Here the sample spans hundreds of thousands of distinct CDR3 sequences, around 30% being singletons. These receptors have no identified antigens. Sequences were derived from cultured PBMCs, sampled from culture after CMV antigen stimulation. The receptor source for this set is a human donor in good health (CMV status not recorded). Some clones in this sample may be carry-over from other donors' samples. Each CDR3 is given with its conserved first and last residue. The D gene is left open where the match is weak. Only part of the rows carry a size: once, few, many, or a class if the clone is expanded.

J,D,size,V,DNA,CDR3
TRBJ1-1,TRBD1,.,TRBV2,TGTGCCAGCAGTACGGACAGGGGTTACACTGAAGCTTTCTTT,CASSTDRGYTEAFF
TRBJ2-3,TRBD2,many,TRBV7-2,TGTGCCAGCAGCTTAGTGGGCGGGAGGACGCAGTATTTT,CASSLVGGRTQYF
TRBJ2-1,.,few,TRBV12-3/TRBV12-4,TGTGCCAGCAGTATACTAGATGAGCAGTTCTTC,CASSILDEQFF
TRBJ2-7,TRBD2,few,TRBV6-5,TGTGCCAGCAGTTACTCCTTAGCGGGAGGGCCGAGCTCCTACGAGCAGTACTTC,CASSYSLAGGPSSYEQYF
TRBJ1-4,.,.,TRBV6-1,TGTGCCAGCCTAGGGCCAACTAATGAAAAACTGTTTTTT,CASLGPTNEKLFF
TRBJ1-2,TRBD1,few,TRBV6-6,TGTGCCACCTCAGGGGGCGGCTACACCTTC,CATSGGGYTF
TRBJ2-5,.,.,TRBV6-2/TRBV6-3,TGTGCCAGCAGCCTCAACCTTGGAGGGGAGACCCAGTACTTC,CASSLNLGGETQYF
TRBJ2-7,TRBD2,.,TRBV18,TGTGCCACTGCGGGACTAGCGCCCTACGAGCAGTACTTC,CATAGLAPYEQYF
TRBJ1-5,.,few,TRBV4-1,TGCGCCAGCAGCCAAGCTCCCGGGAGGGGCGCCCAGCCCCAGCATTTT,CASSQAPGRGAQPQHF
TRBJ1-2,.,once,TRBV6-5,TGTGCCAGCAGTTACGACAGCAATAACTATGGCTACACCTTC,CASSYDSNNYGYTF
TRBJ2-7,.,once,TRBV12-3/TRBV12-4,TGTGCCAGCAGCGCCGGGGCTAGCGAGTCCTACGAGCAGTACTTC,CASSAGASESYEQYF
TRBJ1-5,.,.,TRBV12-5,TGTGCTAGTGGTTTTTTTCGTCAGCCCCAGCATTTT,CASGFFRQPQHF
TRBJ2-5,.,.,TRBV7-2,TGTGCCAGCAGAGTTCGGGGACCCCAAGAGACCCAGTACTTC,CASRVRGPQETQYF
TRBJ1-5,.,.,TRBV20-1,TGCAGTGCTAGAGATCTTGGGGGACGGACCTCCAATCAGCCCCAGCATTTT,CSARDLGGRTSNQPQHF
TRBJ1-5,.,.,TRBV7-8,TGTGCCAGCAGCTTAACGGAAGGGGGGCGACAGCCCCAGCATTTT,CASSLTEGGRQPQHF
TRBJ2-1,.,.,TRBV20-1,TGCAGTGCCATAGGCAATGAGCAGTTCTTC,CSAIGNEQFF
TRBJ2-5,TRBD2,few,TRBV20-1,TGCAGTGCACCGCCACTAGCGGGGGAACAAGAGACCCAGTACTTC,CSAPPLAGEQETQYF
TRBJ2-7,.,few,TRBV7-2,TGTGCCAGCAGCCCTAGTCGACAGACCTACGAGCAGTACTTC,CASSPSRQTYEQYF
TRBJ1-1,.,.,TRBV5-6,TGTGCCAGCACCTTCGTGGCTAACACTGAAGCTTTCTTT,CASTFVANTEAFF
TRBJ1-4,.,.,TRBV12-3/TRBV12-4,TGTGCCAGCAACCTACAGGGCCCTAATGAAAAACTGTTTTTT,CASNLQGPNEKLFF
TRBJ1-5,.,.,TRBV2,TGTGCCAGCAGGGAGGGACACGGTAGCAATCAGCCCCAGCATTTT,CASREGHGSNQPQHF
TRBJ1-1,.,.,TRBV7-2,TGTGCCAGCAGCTTAGAATTAGGGCGACTGGGAGCTTTCTTT,CASSLELGRLGAFF
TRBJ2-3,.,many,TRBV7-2,TGTGCCAGCAGCCCGACCCTTGGTACGCAGTATTTT,CASSPTLGTQYF
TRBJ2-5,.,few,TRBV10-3,TGTGCCATCAGTCGAGCGGGTCAAGAGACCCAGTACTTC,CAISRAGQETQYF
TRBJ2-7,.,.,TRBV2,TGTGCCAGCAGGTACTCTTACGAGCAGTACTTC,CASRYSYEQYF
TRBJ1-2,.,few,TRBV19,TGTGCCAGTAGTATCTCAGTCTTGTATGGCTACACCTTC,CASSISVLYGYTF
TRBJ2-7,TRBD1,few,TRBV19,TGTGCCAGCCAGCCGCGGGACAGGGGTGACGAGCAGTACTTC,CASQPRDRGDEQYF
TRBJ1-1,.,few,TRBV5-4,TGTGCCAGCAGCCCGGGAGGGACCCTGGGGAACACTGAAGCTTTCTTT,CASSPGGTLGNTEAFF
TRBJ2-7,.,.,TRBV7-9,TGTGCCAGCAGCTCCCAGGCTTTAGCGGACCCCTACGAGCAGTACTTC,CASSSQALADPYEQYF
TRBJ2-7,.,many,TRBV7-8,TGTGCCAGCAGCTTAGTCGGGACGACCTACGAGCAGTACTTC,CASSLVGTTYEQYF
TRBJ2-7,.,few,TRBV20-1,TGCAGTGCTAGAGGGGAGAGGGGGGGGACCTACGAGCAGTACTTC,CSARGERGGTYEQYF
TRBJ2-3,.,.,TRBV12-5,TGTGCTAGTGGTTTCCAGGGTGCAGATACGCAGTATTTT,CASGFQGADTQYF
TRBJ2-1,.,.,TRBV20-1,TGCAGTGCTCGCGTGGCGCGGGGCCGTGAGCAGTTCTTC,CSARVARGREQFF
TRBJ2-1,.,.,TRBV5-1,TGCGCCAGCAGCCTGGGCGGCTCGGGGAGCTCCTACAATGAGCAGTTCTTC,CASSLGGSGSSYNEQFF
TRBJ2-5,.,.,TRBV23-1,TGCGCCAGCAGTGAATCCGGGCCCCGCCAAGAGACCCAGTACTTC,CASSESGPRQETQYF
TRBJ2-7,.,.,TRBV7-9,TGTGCCAGCAGCCCGAGGGTTGGCGACTCCTACGAGCAGTACTTC,CASSPRVGDSYEQYF
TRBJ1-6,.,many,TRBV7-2,TGTGCCAGCAGCTTAGCGCAGGGGAATTCACCCCTCCACTTT,CASSLAQGNSPLHF
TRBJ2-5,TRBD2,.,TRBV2,TGTGCCAGCAGAGGACTAGCCAAAGAGACCCAGTACTTC,CASRGLAKETQYF
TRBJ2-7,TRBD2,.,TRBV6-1,TGTGCCAGCAGGATGGGTAGCGGGGGCGAGCAGTACTTC,CASRMGSGGEQYF
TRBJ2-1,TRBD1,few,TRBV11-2,TGTGCCAGCAGGGGGACAGGAGAGCAGTTCTTC,CASRGTGEQFF
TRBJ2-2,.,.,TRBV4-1,TGCGCCAGCAGCTTTGGATCGAACACCGGGGAGCTGTTTTTT,CASSFGSNTGELFF
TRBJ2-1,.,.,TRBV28,TGTGCCAGCAGTTTACGGAAACGGGCATACAATGAGCAGTTCTTC,CASSLRKRAYNEQFF
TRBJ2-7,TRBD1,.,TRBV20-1,TGCAGAGGACAGGGGGCGTGGGGCGAGCAGTACTTC,CRGQGAWGEQYF
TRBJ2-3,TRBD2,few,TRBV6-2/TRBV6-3,TGTGCCAGCAGTGGAGGATCAGCGGGAGAGGTAGATACGCAGTATTTT,CASSGGSAGEVDTQYF
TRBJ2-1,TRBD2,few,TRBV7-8,TGTGCCAGCAGCCCAAAAACTAGCGGGAGTGGCGATGAGCAGTTCTTC,CASSPKTSGSGDEQFF
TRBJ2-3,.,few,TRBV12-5,TGTGCTAGTGGTTTGCGGACAAGCACAGATACGCAGTATTTT,CASGLRTSTDTQYF
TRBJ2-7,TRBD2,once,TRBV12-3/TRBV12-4,TGTGCCAGCACCCCGGGACTAGCGCCCTCCTACGAGCAGTACTTC,CASTPGLAPSYEQYF
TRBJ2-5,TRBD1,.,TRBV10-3,TGTGCCATCAGTGAGGTCCCGGGACAGGTTCGAGAGACCCAGTACTTC,CAISEVPGQVRETQYF
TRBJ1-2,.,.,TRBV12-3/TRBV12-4,TGTGCCAGCAGTTCAAGCCCAGGGGCGGTCTATGGCTACACCTTC,CASSSSPGAVYGYTF
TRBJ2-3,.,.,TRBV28,TGTGCCAGCAGCAAGTCGGGCCCCGGGGGTGCAGATACGCAGTATTTT,CASSKSGPGGADTQYF
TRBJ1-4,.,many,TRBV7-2,TGTGCCAGCAGCTTAACGTCAGGGGCTATTAATGAAAAACTGTTTTTT,CASSLTSGAINEKLFF
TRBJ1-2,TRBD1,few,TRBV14,TGTGCCAGCAGCCAAGTTAGGACAGGGCTTGGCTACACCTTC,CASSQVRTGLGYTF